This T cell receptor beta chain stems from a study of spatial heterogeneity in lung cancer. TCRdb recomputed calls from the 5' RACE reads with MiXCR, one row per CDR3 protein. The repertoire holds some 120,000 distinct CDR3 sequences, with more than 10% as singletons. V lost 0 bases, J lost 5 bases, and 11 bases lay in between. Germline CDR1 and CDR2: SGDLS and YYNGEE. The CDR3 contains 15 residues. This clonotype has a count of ten or more. Time point defined: blood at routine non-recurrence follow-up after resection. The authors sequenced whole RNA from tumor, nontumor lung or frozen PBMC without sorting.

The V gene is TRBV9, the J gene TRBJ2-2, with D tentatively TRBD1 (5 bases). Material: PBMCs, obtained at follow-up. The receptor was derived from a male donor with early-stage non-small cell lung cancer. CDR3 nucleotide sequence: TGTGCCAGCAGCGTAGGATCTCCAGGGACCGGGGAGCTGTTTTTT. It is translated as CASSVGSPGTGELFF.